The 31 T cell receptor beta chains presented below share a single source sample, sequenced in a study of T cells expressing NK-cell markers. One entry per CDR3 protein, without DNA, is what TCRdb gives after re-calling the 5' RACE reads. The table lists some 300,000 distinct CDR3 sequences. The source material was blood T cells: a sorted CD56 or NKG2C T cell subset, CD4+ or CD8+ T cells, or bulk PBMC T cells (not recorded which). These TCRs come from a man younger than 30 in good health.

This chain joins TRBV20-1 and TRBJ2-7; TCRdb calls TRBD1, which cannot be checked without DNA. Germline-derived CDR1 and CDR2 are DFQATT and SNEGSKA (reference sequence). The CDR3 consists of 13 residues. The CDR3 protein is CSVGDLKFGEQYF.

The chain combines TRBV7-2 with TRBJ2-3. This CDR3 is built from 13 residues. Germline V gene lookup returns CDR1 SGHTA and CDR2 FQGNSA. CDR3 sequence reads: CASSFWETDTQYF.

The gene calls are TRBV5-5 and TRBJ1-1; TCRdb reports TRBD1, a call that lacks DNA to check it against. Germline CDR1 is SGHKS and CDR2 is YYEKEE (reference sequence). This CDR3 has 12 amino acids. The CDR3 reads CASSFPQGEAFF.

CDR3 residues: CASSYSGQGTGELFF. The chain links TRBV6-2 or TRBV6-3 to TRBJ2-2; TCRdb reports TRBD1, a call that lacks DNA to check it against. The CDR3 is made up of 15 amino acids. The V gene's germline CDR1 is MNHEY and CDR2 SVGEGT.

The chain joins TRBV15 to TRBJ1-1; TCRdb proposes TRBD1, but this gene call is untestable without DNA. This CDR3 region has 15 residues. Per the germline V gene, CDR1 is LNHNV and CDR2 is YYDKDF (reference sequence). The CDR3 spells CATSRDKGMNTEAFF.

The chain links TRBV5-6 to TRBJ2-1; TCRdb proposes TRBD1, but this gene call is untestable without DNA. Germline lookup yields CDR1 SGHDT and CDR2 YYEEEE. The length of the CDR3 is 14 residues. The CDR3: CASFKRGGDNEQFF.

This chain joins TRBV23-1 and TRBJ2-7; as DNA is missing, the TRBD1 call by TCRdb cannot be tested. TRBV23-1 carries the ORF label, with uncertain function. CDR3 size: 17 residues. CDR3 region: CASSQIPLSGSLDEQYF.

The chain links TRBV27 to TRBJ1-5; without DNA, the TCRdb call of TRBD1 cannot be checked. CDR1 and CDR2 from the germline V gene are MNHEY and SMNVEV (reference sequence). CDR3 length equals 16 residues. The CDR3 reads CASSLGTVLGNQPQHF.

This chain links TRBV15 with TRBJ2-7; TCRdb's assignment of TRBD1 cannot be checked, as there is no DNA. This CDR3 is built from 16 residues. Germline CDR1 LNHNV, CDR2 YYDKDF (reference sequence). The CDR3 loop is CATSRGTGGPLYEQYF.

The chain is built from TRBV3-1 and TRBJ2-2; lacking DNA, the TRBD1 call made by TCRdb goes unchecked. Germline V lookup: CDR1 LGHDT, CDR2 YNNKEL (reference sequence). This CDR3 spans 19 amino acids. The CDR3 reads CASSQRKGAVFSNTGELFF.

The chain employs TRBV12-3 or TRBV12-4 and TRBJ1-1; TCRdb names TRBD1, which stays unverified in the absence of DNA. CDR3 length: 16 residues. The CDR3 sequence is CASSQKRTGMWTEAFF.

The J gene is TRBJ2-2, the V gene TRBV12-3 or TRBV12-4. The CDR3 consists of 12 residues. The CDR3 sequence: CASSRRIGELFF.

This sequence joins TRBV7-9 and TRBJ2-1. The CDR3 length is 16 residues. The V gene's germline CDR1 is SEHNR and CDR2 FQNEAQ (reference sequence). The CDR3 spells CASSRFTSDSYNEQFF.

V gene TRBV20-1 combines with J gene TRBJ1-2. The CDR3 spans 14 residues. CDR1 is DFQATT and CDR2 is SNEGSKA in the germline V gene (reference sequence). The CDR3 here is CSARWENLNYGYTF.

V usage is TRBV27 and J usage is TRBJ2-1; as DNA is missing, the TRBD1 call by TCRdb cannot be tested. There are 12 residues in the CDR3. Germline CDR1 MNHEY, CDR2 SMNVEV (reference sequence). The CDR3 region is CASSLFQGEQFF.

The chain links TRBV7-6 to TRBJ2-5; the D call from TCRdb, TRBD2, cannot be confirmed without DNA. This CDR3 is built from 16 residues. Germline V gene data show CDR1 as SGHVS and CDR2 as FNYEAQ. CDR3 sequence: CASSLLTSGNGETQYF.

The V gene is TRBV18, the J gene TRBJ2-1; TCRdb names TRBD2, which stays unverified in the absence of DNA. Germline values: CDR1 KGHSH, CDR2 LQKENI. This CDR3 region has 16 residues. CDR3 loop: CASSPSAGRFYNEQFF.

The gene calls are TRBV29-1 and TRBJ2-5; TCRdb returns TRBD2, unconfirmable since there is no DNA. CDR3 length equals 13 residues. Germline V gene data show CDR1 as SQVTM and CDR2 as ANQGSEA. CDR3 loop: CSVPLAGVETQYF.

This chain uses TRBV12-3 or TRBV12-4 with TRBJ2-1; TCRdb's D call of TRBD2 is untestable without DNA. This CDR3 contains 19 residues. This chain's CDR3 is CASSLHYRTSGKSYNEQFF.

This chain's CDR3 is CASSLASQGNTIYF. This sequence joins TRBV7-2 and TRBJ1-3. This CDR3 is 14 amino acids long. Germline CDR1 SGHTA, CDR2 FQGNSA.

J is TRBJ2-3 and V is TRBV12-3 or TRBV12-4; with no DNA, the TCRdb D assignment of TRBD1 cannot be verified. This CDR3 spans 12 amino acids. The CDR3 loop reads CASGSGGNTQYF.

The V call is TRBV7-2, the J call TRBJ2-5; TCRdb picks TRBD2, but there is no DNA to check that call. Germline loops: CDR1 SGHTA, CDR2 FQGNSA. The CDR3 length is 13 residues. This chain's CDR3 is CASRKGLAQTQYF.

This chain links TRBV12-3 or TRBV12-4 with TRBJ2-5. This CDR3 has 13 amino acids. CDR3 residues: CASRTYHQETQYF.

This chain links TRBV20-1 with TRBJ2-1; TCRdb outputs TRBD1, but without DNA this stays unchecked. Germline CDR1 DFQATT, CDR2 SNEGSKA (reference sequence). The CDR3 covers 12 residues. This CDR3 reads CSAPDSYNEQFF.

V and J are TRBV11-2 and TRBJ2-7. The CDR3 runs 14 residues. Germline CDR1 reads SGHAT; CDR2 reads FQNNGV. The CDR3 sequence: CASSLAPGTYEQYF.

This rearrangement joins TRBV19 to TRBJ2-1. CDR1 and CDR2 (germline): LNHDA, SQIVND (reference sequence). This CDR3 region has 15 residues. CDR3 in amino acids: CASSIDAFSYNEQFF. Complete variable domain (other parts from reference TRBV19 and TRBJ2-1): DGGITQSPKYLFRKEGQNVTLSCEQNLNHDAMYWYRQDPGQGLRLIYYSQIVNDFQKGDIAEGYSVSREKKESFPLTVTSAQKNPTAFYLCASSIDAFSYNEQFFGPGTRLTVL.

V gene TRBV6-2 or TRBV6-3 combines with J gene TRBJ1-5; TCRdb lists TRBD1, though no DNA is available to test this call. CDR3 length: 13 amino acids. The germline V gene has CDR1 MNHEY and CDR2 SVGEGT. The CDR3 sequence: CASSLGQPQPQHF.

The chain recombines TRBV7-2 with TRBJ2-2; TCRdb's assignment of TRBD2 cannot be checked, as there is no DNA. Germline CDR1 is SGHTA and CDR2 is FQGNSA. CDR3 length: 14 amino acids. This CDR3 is CASSRDTPPGELFF.

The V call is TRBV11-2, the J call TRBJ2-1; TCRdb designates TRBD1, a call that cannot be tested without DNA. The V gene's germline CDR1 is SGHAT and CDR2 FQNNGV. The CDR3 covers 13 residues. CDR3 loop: CASSLAGTSVHFF.

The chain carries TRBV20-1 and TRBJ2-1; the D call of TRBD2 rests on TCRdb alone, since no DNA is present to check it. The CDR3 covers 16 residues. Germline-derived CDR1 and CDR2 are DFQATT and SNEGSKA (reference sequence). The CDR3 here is CSARLDRILVNNEQFF.

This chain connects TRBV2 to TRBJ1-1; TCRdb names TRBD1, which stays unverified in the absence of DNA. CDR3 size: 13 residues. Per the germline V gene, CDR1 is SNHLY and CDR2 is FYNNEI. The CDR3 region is CASSVIRGNEAFF.